What follows describes a single T cell receptor beta chain. The table came from immunoSEQ multiplex PCR; TCRdb's copy has only in-frame clones and leaves some out. The top ten clones hold approximately 1.3% of a sample with some 200,000 clones, about four fifths of them seen once. The data stem from a study of blood T cell repertoires in COVID-19. This CDR3 comprises 12 residues. The germline V gene has CDR1 MNHEY and CDR2 SVGAGI. After removal of 6 bases from V and 8 bases from J, the junction contained 4 bases not matched to a gene. The sample was PBMCs or T cells enriched from blood (not recorded which). This clonotype originated in a woman between 40 and 50 years old with acute COVID-19. The rearrangement uses TRBV6-5 and TRBJ2-3; 8 bases agree with TRBD1. The CDR3 bases are TGTGCCAGCAGCGGGACAGGTCTTACGCAGTATTTT. Translation gives CASSGTGLTQYF.